A selection of T cell receptor beta chains follows, all from one sample in a study of T cell repertoires in cytomegalovirus infection. TCRdb reprocessed the reads with MiXCR, giving one entry per CDR3 protein. This sample yields approximately 180,000 distinct CDR3 sequences, of which roughly 15% are seen a single time; 25% belongs to the top ten. The source material was CD8+ T cells from PBMCs. These receptors came from a human donor in good health (CMV status not recorded). Some clones in this sample may be carry-over from other donors' samples. CDR3s include the opening cysteine and the closing phenylalanine or tryptophan. D genes are given only for firm matches. Clone size is shown for a subset of rows, as once, few, many or a class of expanded clone.

v_gene: TRBV7-6; d_gene: -; abundance: few; j_gene: TRBJ1-1; CDR3aa: CASRHDGEAFF; CDR3nt: TGTGCCAGCAGACACGACGGTGAAGCTTTCTTT
v_gene: TRBV7-9; d_gene: TRBD1; abundance: few; j_gene: TRBJ2-1; CDR3aa: CASSLTGNNEQFF; CDR3nt: TGTGCCAGCAGCTTGACAGGGAACAATGAGCAGTTCTTC
v_gene: TRBV10-3; d_gene: -; abundance: -; j_gene: TRBJ2-1; CDR3aa: CAISESSTTTYNEQFF; CDR3nt: TGTGCCATCAGTGAGTCAAGCACTACCACGTACAATGAGCAGTTCTTC
v_gene: TRBV7-2; d_gene: -; abundance: many; j_gene: TRBJ2-7; CDR3aa: CASSLGAREQYF; CDR3nt: TGTGCCAGCAGCTTAGGGGCGAGAGAGCAGTACTTC
v_gene: TRBV4-1; d_gene: TRBD1; abundance: -; j_gene: TRBJ2-7; CDR3aa: CASSQVGQGPSYEQYF; CDR3nt: TGCGCCAGCAGCCAAGTGGGACAGGGCCCCTCCTACGAGCAGTACTTC
v_gene: TRBV11-3; d_gene: -; abundance: -; j_gene: TRBJ2-7; CDR3aa: CASSFSSVDEQYF; CDR3nt: TGTGCCAGCAGCTTCAGCTCAGTGGACGAGCAGTACTTC
v_gene: TRBV29-1; d_gene: TRBD1; abundance: -; j_gene: TRBJ2-1; CDR3aa: CSVGGDRVSYNEQFF; CDR3nt: TGCAGCGTTGGTGGCGACAGGGTGTCCTACAATGAGCAGTTCTTC
v_gene: TRBV12-3/TRBV12-4; d_gene: -; abundance: few; j_gene: TRBJ2-7; CDR3aa: CASSPSSGYEQYF; CDR3nt: TGTGCCAGCAGTCCCTCGTCGGGCTACGAGCAGTACTTC
v_gene: TRBV7-9; d_gene: -; abundance: few; j_gene: TRBJ1-2; CDR3aa: CASSFDSPLSGYTF; CDR3nt: TGTGCCAGCAGCTTTGACAGTCCTCTGAGCGGCTACACCTTC
v_gene: TRBV6-2/TRBV6-3; d_gene: TRBD2; abundance: -; j_gene: TRBJ2-1; CDR3aa: CASRKLAGLYNEQFF; CDR3nt: TGTGCCAGCCGCAAACTAGCGGGGTTGTACAATGAGCAGTTCTTC
v_gene: TRBV6-2/TRBV6-3; d_gene: -; abundance: few; j_gene: TRBJ2-7; CDR3aa: CASSYVRVDVHEQYF; CDR3nt: TGTGCCAGCAGTTACGTTAGGGTGGATGTCCACGAGCAGTACTTC
v_gene: TRBV20-1; d_gene: -; abundance: -; j_gene: TRBJ2-1; CDR3aa: CSASGGPVSSYNEQFF; CDR3nt: TGCAGTGCTAGCGGGGGGCCCGTTAGCTCCTACAATGAGCAGTTCTTC
v_gene: TRBV7-9; d_gene: -; abundance: -; j_gene: TRBJ2-2; CDR3aa: CASSPYEGTNTGELFF; CDR3nt: TGTGCCAGCAGCCCCTACGAGGGGACGAACACCGGGGAGCTGTTTTTT
v_gene: TRBV10-2; d_gene: TRBD1; abundance: few; j_gene: TRBJ2-6; CDR3aa: CASSADRGPGANVLTF; CDR3nt: TGCGCCAGCAGTGCCGACAGGGGGCCTGGGGCCAACGTCCTGACTTTC
v_gene: TRBV28; d_gene: -; abundance: -; j_gene: TRBJ1-2; CDR3aa: CASRYYTRGYGYTF; CDR3nt: TGTGCCAGCAGGTACTACACTCGGGGCTATGGCTACACCTTC
v_gene: TRBV5-6; d_gene: TRBD2; abundance: -; j_gene: TRBJ2-2; CDR3aa: CASSLGLAGAYTGELFF; CDR3nt: TGTGCCAGCAGCTTGGGACTAGCGGGGGCCTACACCGGGGAGCTGTTTTTT
v_gene: TRBV7-6; d_gene: -; abundance: few; j_gene: TRBJ2-7; CDR3aa: CASSSGGREQYF; CDR3nt: TGTGCCAGCAGCTCCGGGGGGCGCGAGCAGTACTTC
v_gene: TRBV12-3/TRBV12-4; d_gene: TRBD1; abundance: few; j_gene: TRBJ1-5; CDR3aa: CASSPPTGNNQPQHF; CDR3nt: TGTGCCAGCAGTCCCCCGACAGGGAACAATCAGCCCCAGCATTTT
v_gene: TRBV4-1; d_gene: -; abundance: few; j_gene: TRBJ2-6; CDR3aa: CASSHTGDGANVLTF; CDR3nt: TGCGCCAGCAGCCACACCGGGGATGGGGCCAACGTCCTGACTTTC
v_gene: TRBV24-1; d_gene: -; abundance: -; j_gene: TRBJ2-1; CDR3aa: CATSDQRRYNEQFF; CDR3nt: TGTGCCACCAGTGACCAGCGGAGGTACAATGAGCAGTTCTTC
v_gene: TRBV7-9; d_gene: -; abundance: few; j_gene: TRBJ1-1; CDR3aa: CASSLGTPATEAFF; CDR3nt: TGTGCCAGCAGCTTAGGGACGCCGGCCACTGAAGCTTTCTTT
v_gene: TRBV6-6; d_gene: TRBD2; abundance: -; j_gene: TRBJ2-1; CDR3aa: CASSKTSGGVNEQFF; CDR3nt: TGTGCCAGCAGTAAGACTAGCGGGGGGGTAAATGAGCAGTTCTTC
v_gene: TRBV25-1; d_gene: TRBD2; abundance: few; j_gene: TRBJ2-5; CDR3aa: CASSESLLAEETQYF; CDR3nt: TGTGCCAGCAGTGAATCCCTACTAGCGGAAGAGACCCAGTACTTC
v_gene: TRBV7-6; d_gene: -; abundance: -; j_gene: TRBJ2-3; CDR3aa: CASSSPRIPDTQYF; CDR3nt: TGTGCCAGCAGCTCACCCAGAATACCAGATACGCAGTATTTT
v_gene: TRBV7-9; d_gene: -; abundance: few; j_gene: TRBJ1-2; CDR3aa: CASSGRDGDNYGYTF; CDR3nt: TGTGCCAGCAGCGGCCGGGACGGTGATAACTATGGCTACACCTTC
v_gene: TRBV28; d_gene: TRBD1; abundance: -; j_gene: TRBJ2-1; CDR3aa: CASSRTGEINEQFF; CDR3nt: TGTGCCAGCAGCAGGACAGGGGAGATTAATGAGCAGTTCTTC
v_gene: TRBV28; d_gene: TRBD1; abundance: few; j_gene: TRBJ2-5; CDR3aa: CASSDRDRLQETQYF; CDR3nt: TGTGCCAGCAGTGACCGGGACAGACTACAAGAGACCCAGTACTTC
v_gene: TRBV24-1; d_gene: -; abundance: -; j_gene: TRBJ1-5; CDR3aa: CATSERGYNQPQHF; CDR3nt: TGTGCCACCAGTGAGAGAGGGTACAATCAGCCCCAGCATTTT
v_gene: TRBV6-5; d_gene: TRBD1; abundance: -; j_gene: TRBJ1-5; CDR3aa: CASSSNRQGRQPQHF; CDR3nt: TGTGCCAGCAGTTCAAATCGACAGGGTCGTCAGCCCCAGCATTTT
v_gene: TRBV28; d_gene: -; abundance: few; j_gene: TRBJ2-7; CDR3aa: CASSGARHYNTYEQYF; CDR3nt: TGTGCCAGCAGTGGGGCTCGCCACTACAACACCTACGAGCAGTACTTC
v_gene: TRBV6-8; d_gene: -; abundance: -; j_gene: TRBJ1-5; CDR3aa: CASSYSEVVDQPQHF; CDR3nt: TGTGCCAGCAGTTACTCTGAGGTAGTAGATCAGCCCCAGCATTTT
v_gene: TRBV7-2; d_gene: TRBD1; abundance: -; j_gene: TRBJ1-4; CDR3aa: CASSSSSGTGAEKLFF; CDR3nt: TGTGCCAGCAGCTCGTCATCCGGGACAGGGGCGGAAAAACTGTTTTTT
v_gene: TRBV7-8; d_gene: TRBD2; abundance: -; j_gene: TRBJ2-1; CDR3aa: CASSSRLAGGSDNEQFF; CDR3nt: TGTGCCAGCAGCTCTCGACTAGCGGGGGGTAGCGACAATGAGCAGTTCTTC
v_gene: TRBV19; d_gene: -; abundance: few; j_gene: TRBJ2-1; CDR3aa: CASKPAGGEQFF; CDR3nt: TGTGCCAGTAAACCAGCCGGAGGTGAGCAGTTCTTC
v_gene: TRBV28; d_gene: TRBD2; abundance: -; j_gene: TRBJ2-2; CDR3aa: CASAGPNTGELFF; CDR3nt: TGTGCCTCAGCGGGGCCGAACACCGGGGAGCTGTTTTTT
v_gene: TRBV20-1; d_gene: -; abundance: -; j_gene: TRBJ2-3; CDR3aa: CSARHSVALSDTQYF; CDR3nt: TGCAGTGCTAGACATTCAGTTGCTCTATCGGATACGCAGTATTTT
v_gene: TRBV29-1; d_gene: -; abundance: few; j_gene: TRBJ2-1; CDR3aa: CSVERGYEQFF; CDR3nt: TGCAGCGTTGAAAGGGGTTATGAGCAGTTCTTC
v_gene: TRBV7-2; d_gene: -; abundance: few; j_gene: TRBJ1-1; CDR3aa: CASSLLASATEAFF; CDR3nt: TGTGCCAGCAGCTTATTAGCCTCCGCCACTGAAGCTTTCTTT
v_gene: TRBV29-1; d_gene: TRBD1; abundance: -; j_gene: TRBJ1-2; CDR3aa: CSVDRDSYYGYTF; CDR3nt: TGCAGCGTGGACCGGGACAGTTACTATGGCTACACCTTC
v_gene: TRBV2; d_gene: TRBD1; abundance: few; j_gene: TRBJ2-7; CDR3aa: CASSEAGGDRGREQYF; CDR3nt: TGTGCCAGCAGTGAAGCGGGAGGGGACAGGGGTCGCGAGCAGTACTTC
v_gene: TRBV5-4; d_gene: -; abundance: -; j_gene: TRBJ1-2; CDR3aa: CASSSPPRDGYTF; CDR3nt: TGTGCCAGCAGCTCCCCTCCCAGGGATGGCTACACCTTC
v_gene: TRBV2; d_gene: -; abundance: -; j_gene: TRBJ1-1; CDR3aa: CAGPRQGSTEAFF; CDR3nt: TGTGCCGGCCCTCGGCAGGGGAGCACTGAAGCTTTCTTT
v_gene: TRBV7-6; d_gene: TRBD1; abundance: few; j_gene: TRBJ2-3; CDR3aa: CASRSQGASTDTQYF; CDR3nt: TGTGCCAGCAGGTCCCAGGGGGCTAGCACAGATACGCAGTATTTT
v_gene: TRBV6-2/TRBV6-3; d_gene: -; abundance: few; j_gene: TRBJ2-5; CDR3aa: CASSFRRPEETQYF; CDR3nt: TGTGCCAGCAGTTTCCGCCGACCCGAAGAGACCCAGTACTTC
v_gene: TRBV7-9; d_gene: -; abundance: -; j_gene: TRBJ1-2; CDR3aa: CASSLGRTPTYGYTF; CDR3nt: TGTGCCAGCAGCTTAGGGAGGACACCGACCTATGGCTACACCTTC
v_gene: TRBV7-7; d_gene: TRBD2; abundance: few; j_gene: TRBJ2-3; CDR3aa: CASSPGLAEITDTQYF; CDR3nt: TGTGCTAGCAGCCCGGGACTAGCGGAAATCACAGATACGCAGTATTTT
v_gene: TRBV28; d_gene: -; abundance: once; j_gene: TRBJ2-4; CDR3aa: CASSPTVVWGETKNIQYF; CDR3nt: TGTGCCAGCAGCCCCACCGTCGTCTGGGGGGAAACCAAAAACATTCAGTACTTC
v_gene: TRBV6-6; d_gene: -; abundance: -; j_gene: TRBJ2-1; CDR3aa: CASRLGLRDEQFF; CDR3nt: TGTGCCAGCAGACTTGGGTTGCGGGATGAGCAGTTCTTC
v_gene: TRBV6-5; d_gene: TRBD1; abundance: many; j_gene: TRBJ2-1; CDR3aa: CASSYRLGQGGSYNEQFF; CDR3nt: TGTGCCAGCAGTTACCGCCTCGGACAGGGAGGCTCCTACAATGAGCAGTTCTTC